This T cell receptor beta chain was retrieved from a study of neoadjuvant anti-PD-1 for oral cavity cancer (dated by TCRdb to 2020 to 2022). Study-wide context: Before undergoing curative-intent surgical resection, most patients got three to four biweekly nivolumab doses at 3 mg/kg. Patients without progression received a fourth nivolumab dose around day 43 and underwent definitive surgical resection on days 50-56. Under RECIST 1.1, a patient counted as a responder if showing complete response, partial response or stable disease, and as a non-responder if showing progression. The parent correlative cohort included 11 to 13 patients, with a roughly 35% response rate.

In the paper's terms, the time point label means: before neoadjuvant nivolumab. The patients had newly diagnosed stage II-IVA oral cavity squamous cell carcinoma and had not received any prior systemic or radiation treatment. Everyone in the cohort had locally advanced, HPV-negative oral cavity squamous cell carcinoma. Peripheral blood mononuclear cells were analyzed directly, without maintenance or expansion in culture. The samples were drawn from a longitudinal correlative study tied to a single-arm phase II trial testing neoadjuvant nivolumab in oral cavity squamous cell carcinoma. Subject-matched pre- and post-treatment PBMCs and tumors from three responders and three non-responders were subjected to genomic DNA-based TCRbeta sequencing. Peripheral blood mononuclear cells were drawn once before nivolumab treatment and a second time after treatment, when surgery took place. Genomic DNA was isolated from PBMCs using the Maxwell RSC DNA from Cells kit.

This clone was seen a handful of times. Its antigen is still unknown. No much larger clonotype is one base removed from it; base qualities were not supplied. V and J lose 1 base and 3 bases, and a span of 4 bases separates them. The CDR3 runs 11 residues from the cysteine to the phenylalanine. Only the CDR3 DNA stays, 33 bases, in frame from base 1. CDR1 and CDR2 are read off the germline V gene (reference sequence) as DFQATT and SNEGSKA. Study-wide findings and limitations: Only a few patients per response group were included in the TCR analyses, and the authors called for validation in larger cohorts. Higher pretreatment blood Treg/Th17 ratios correlated with higher pretreatment blood TCRbeta clonality and lower post-treatment tumor TCRbeta clonality. After neoadjuvant nivolumab, T cell clonality (Gini index) in PBMCs was significantly higher in non-responders than in responders.

PBMC libraries used mostly 480 ng of input genomic DNA for deep sequencing, with six replicates per sample. The immunoSEQ hsTCRbeta kit was used to prepare TCRbeta libraries according to the manufacturer's instructions. The finished libraries were brought together in one pool at about 2.8 nM, which was then read using an Illumina NovaSeq 6000 S4 flow cell. In the source study's methods: Raw data preprocessing and quality control were performed with the immunoSEQ Analyzer. The analysis was limited to productive rearrangements, and each clonotype was defined by a unique CDR3 amino acid sequence. Repertoire clonality was estimated as the Gini-Simpson index, which was computed with the R package tcR. Student's t test was used to compare Gini indices, while Pearson correlation assessed associations with tumor size change. TCRdb's version of the immuneACCESS table is confined to in-frame rearrangements and falls short of the full clone set. An unresolved V gene accounts for under half of the shortfall where checked; the remainder is of unknown origin. V and J calls and clone size are copied from that table; D and trimming were computed from the DNA. For this sample there are approximately 17,000 clones; around three fifths appear just once. The ten largest clonotypes hold 2.8% of the sample.

This chain joins TRBV20-1 to TRBJ2-7, with the D gene not confidently named. The specimen was PBMCs, collected before nivolumab (anti-PD-1) treatment. The TCR sequence derives from a person between 40 and 79 years old with oral cavity squamous cell carcinoma. At the DNA level, the sequence is TGCAGTGCTAGAGTAGACTACGAGCAGTACTTC. This codes for CSARVDYEQYF.